A single sample gave rise to the 18 T cell receptor beta chains below, sequenced in a study of cytomegalovirus exposure and HLA in healthy donors (dated by TCRdb to about 2017). Receptors were amplified or captured by the immunoSEQ multiplex PCR assay. For the multiplex PCR, a mixture combining 60 forward primers for TCR Vbeta segments and 13 reverse primers for TCR Jbeta segments was used. This immuneACCESS table, as held by TCRdb, lists in-frame sequences with V and J called but not all clones. Of the missing ones, under half trace to an unresolved V gene in checked studies; the others have no known cause. Across this sample there are around 40,000 clones, with 50% to 75% seen only once. The ten top clones hold about 8.5% of the sample. The specimen sequenced was PBMCs. The source is a human donor in good health.

The rearrangement joins TRBV29-1 to TRBJ2-5; D not certain. Matching the DNA end better, TRBJ2-7 makes the J call doubtful. Germline loops: CDR1 SQVTM, CDR2 ANQGSEA. The CDR3 extends over 8 amino acids. In DNA form, the CDR3 reads TGCAGCGTTTACGAGCAGTACTTC. This translates into CSVYEQYF.

The V call is TRBV7-2, the J call TRBJ2-7; D perhaps matches TRBD2 (5 bases). Germline CDR1 is SGHTA and CDR2 is FQGNSA. V was shortened by 5 bases and J by 2 bases, with 13 bases between the two germline ends. The CDR3 has 14 residues. DNA for the CDR3: TGTGCCAGCAGCGAAGCGGCTCCGACCTACGAGCAGTACTTC. It codes for CASSEAAPTYEQYF.

This clone has more than one count but fewer than ten. CDR3 protein: CASRRTGVGGYTF. The CDR3 DNA follows: TGTGCCAGCAGGCGTACAGGGGTCGGCGGCTACACCTTC. The chain employs TRBV28 and TRBJ1-2; 7 positions agree with TRBD1. Germline trimming cut 6 bases from V and 8 bases from J; bases unmatched to any gene: 9. This CDR3 is built from 13 residues. Per germline, CDR1 MDHEN and CDR2 SYDVKM.

This chain links TRBV30 with TRBJ1-5, with D perhaps matching TRBD1 (5 bases). Germline CDR1 and CDR2: GTSNPN and SVGIG (reference sequence). V shed 0 bases and J shed 6 bases, with 18 bases lying between them. This CDR3 is 16 amino acids long. For the CDR3, the DNA is TGTGCCTGGAGTGTACGGGGGGGTGAGGGTATTCAGCCCCAGCATTTT. It is translated as CAWSVRGGEGIQPQHF.

CDR3 in DNA: TGTGCCATCAGTGCGGGGATAGCGGGGGGCACCTACGAGCAGTACTTC. Translation: CAISAGIAGGTYEQYF. The chain carries TRBV10-3 and TRBJ2-7, with TRBD2 matching 10 bases. CDR3 size: 16 residues. Germline V lookup: CDR1 ENHRY, CDR2 SYGVKD. Losses at the gene ends were 4 bases for V and 2 bases for J; bases not matched to a gene: 8.

The rearrangement uses TRBV2 and TRBJ1-6; D not resolved. V shed 1 base and J shed 6 bases, with 13 bases lying between them. Germline V lookup: CDR1 SNHLY, CDR2 FYNNEI. The length of the CDR3 is 16 residues. CDR3 DNA: TGTGCCAGCAGTGAAGATTCTCGAGGGCTTAATTCACCCCTCCACTTT. Protein sequence: CASSEDSRGLNSPLHF.

CDR3 sequence reads: CSVDGTGDTDTQYF. The CDR3, as DNA: TGCAGCGTTGATGGGACAGGGGACACAGATACGCAGTATTTT. The chain has TRBV29-1 and TRBJ2-3, with 10 positions matching TRBD1. Losses at the gene ends were 3 bases for V and 2 bases for J; bases not matched to a gene: 2. The CDR3 length is 14 residues. The V gene's germline CDR1 is SQVTM and CDR2 ANQGSEA.

The chain recombines TRBV2 with TRBJ2-2, with 7 positions matching TRBD1. V lost 8 bases to trimming and J lost 0 bases; unmatched junction nucleotides: 12. CDR1 and CDR2 (germline): SNHLY, FYNNEI. This CDR3 region has 17 residues. CDR3 region: CASRTGATFANTGELFF. CDR3 in DNA: TGTGCCAGCCGAACAGGGGCGACGTTCGCGAACACCGGGGAGCTGTTTTTT.

This chain uses TRBV7-8 with TRBJ2-3; the match to TRBD1 covers 8 bases. This CDR3 is built from 16 residues. Unmatched junction bases numbered 9, after V lost 5 bases and J lost 2 bases. Germline V gene data show CDR1 as SGHVS and CDR2 as FQNEAQ. The CDR3 bases are TGTGCCAGCAGCCCAAGGCCGACAGGGGTCACAGATACGCAGTATTTT. This translates into CASSPRPTGVTDTQYF.

This chain uses TRBV7-3 with TRBJ2-7; a weak D match, TRBD2 (6 bases). This CDR3 is built from 14 residues. V gave up 2 bases and J gave up 2 bases, with 10 bases separating them. CDR1 and CDR2 from the germline V gene are SGHTA and FQGTGA. The CDR3 reads CASSLGAGPYEQYF. The CDR3 nucleotides are TGTGCCAGCAGCTTAGGTGCGGGGCCCTACGAGCAGTACTTC. The entire variable domain, with the rest obtained from reference TRBV7-3 and TRBJ2-7, is as follows: GAGVSQTPSNKVTEKGKYVELRCDPISGHTALYWYRQSLGQGPEFLIYFQGTGAADDSGLPNDRFFAVRPEGSVSTLKIQRTERGDSAVYLCASSLGAGPYEQYFGPGTRLTVT.

This clone was counted only a few times. The gene calls are TRBV6-5 and TRBJ1-4; 8 nucleotides line up with TRBD1. Trimming took 6 bases from V and 8 from J; bases not matched to a gene: 8. The length of the CDR3 is 14 residues. The germline gives CDR1 MNHEY, CDR2 SVGAGI. This CDR3 reads CASRIGQGREKLFF. The CDR3 DNA reads TGTGCCAGCAGAATCGGACAGGGACGGGAAAAACTGTTTTTT.

The chain joins TRBV18 to TRBJ1-4, with 7 positions matching TRBD1. Germline trimming cut 1 base from V and 7 bases from J; bases unmatched to any gene: 9. CDR3 length: 16 residues. The germline gives CDR1 KGHSH, CDR2 LQKENI. The CDR3 is CASSPQIKGAGEKLFF. CDR3 nucleotide sequence: TGTGCCAGCTCACCACAGATTAAGGGGGCAGGTGAAAAACTGTTTTTT.

This clone was seen once. The chain is built from TRBV9 and TRBJ2-5, with TRBD2 matching over 8 bases. The V segment lost 2 bases and the J segment 5 bases; nucleotides outside the gene matches: 5. Germline assignment: CDR1 SGDLS and CDR2 YYNGEE. The CDR3 contains 14 residues. The CDR3 protein is CASSVISGGETQYF. The CDR3 nucleotides read TGTGCCAGCAGCGTCATCAGCGGGGGTGAGACCCAGTACTTC.

This clone was recorded a few times. This chain links TRBV6-5 with TRBJ2-1; 14 bases line up with TRBD2. Germline assignment: CDR1 MNHEY and CDR2 SVGAGI. The CDR3 is 15 residues long. Trimming cost V 6 bases and J 9 bases; bases outside gene matches: 7. The CDR3 here is CASRSGLAGAAEQFF. CDR3 DNA sequence: TGTGCCAGCAGATCGGGACTAGCGGGGGCGGCTGAGCAGTTCTTC.

Only one count was recorded for this clone. The chain is built from TRBV9 and TRBJ2-5; TRBD2 aligns across 11 bases. V shed 0 bases and J 5 bases; nucleotides not matched to a gene: 3. The CDR3 has 15 residues. The germline CDR1 and CDR2 sequences are SGDLS and YYNGEE. CDR3 coding DNA: TGTGCCAGCAGCGTAGGGGCTAGCGGGGGGGAGACCCAGTACTTC. The encoded protein is CASSVGASGGETQYF.

The V call is TRBV9, the J call TRBJ2-5, with 12 bases fitting TRBD1. The CDR3 length is 17 residues. V was pared by 4 bases and J by 4 bases, with 11 bases of the junction left unmatched. CDR1 is SGDLS and CDR2 is YYNGEE in the germline V gene. CDR3 DNA sequence: TGTGCCAGCAGCCTTACTTCCGGGACAGGGGGCGGAGAGACCCAGTACTTC. Amino acids: CASSLTSGTGGGETQYF.

V usage is TRBV7-8 and J usage is TRBJ1-1; possible D gene TRBD1, 5 bases. The CDR3 consists of 15 residues. Germline V lookup: CDR1 SGHVS, CDR2 FQNEAQ. Trimming removed 0 bases at V and 1 base at J, with 9 bases between. The CDR3 bases are TGTGCCAGCAGCTTAGCGGCAGGGTCGAACACTGAAGCTTTCTTT. It specifies CASSLAAGSNTEAFF.

This clone was seen only once. J is TRBJ2-3 and V is TRBV6-1, with a possible D match to TRBD1 (5 bases). V lost 7 bases to trimming and J lost 2 bases, with 13 bases between them. The CDR3 contains 14 residues. Germline lookup yields CDR1 MNHNS and CDR2 SASEGT. CDR3 amino acids: CASTVGLITDTQYF. For the CDR3, the DNA is TGTGCCAGCACGGTGGGGCTGATCACAGATACGCAGTATTTT.